This T cell receptor beta chain comes out of a study of metastatic and nonmetastatic thyroid tumors. As for the study in general: Across blood and tumor or nodule tissue, repertoires from malignant and benign thyroid patients were compared with one another.

Germline V gene data show CDR1 as SGHTA and CDR2 as FQGNSA. This CDR3 is built from 13 residues. V was shortened by 7 bases and J by 3 bases, with 13 bases between the two germline ends. TCRdb re-called clones via MiXCR from the PCR reads. The sample includes 35,000 to 50,000 clones, roughly a sixth of them seen just once. Thyroid surgery was preceded by no treatment in any patient. The receptor comes from a female donor with papillary thyroid cancer or a benign thyroid nodule (not recorded which). Some clones in this sample may be carry-over from other donors' samples. The chain has TRBV7-2 and TRBJ2-7, with D possibly called TRBD1 or TRBD2 (5 bases each). The sequencing input was tumor tissue. The CDR3 loop reads CASISTEGYEQYF. The CDR3, as DNA: TGTGCCAGCATCTCGACAGAGGGCTACGAGCAGTACTTC.